Presented here are 24 T cell receptor beta chains from one specimen sequenced in a study of beta chain features in type 1 diabetes. No antigens are known for them. The sequenced template was cDNA made from the entire isolated RNA. The assay was immunoSEQ multiplex PCR, and TCRdb's table has in-frame clones only and misses some. Counted here are about 260,000 clones, about a fifth occurring once; the ten biggest clones make up roughly 0.028%. Study outcomes and limitations: TCRB CDR3s from Type 1 diabetes patients were moderately but significantly shorter in all four CD4+ subsets.

The specimen was naive CD4+ T cells from blood. All receptors come from a woman in her forties with type 1 diabetes.

In this sample, this clone turned up a few times. The chain joins TRBV9 to TRBJ1-5; the match to TRBD1 covers 8 bases. This CDR3 has 13 residues. CDR1 is SGDLS and CDR2 is YYNGEE in the germline V gene. Germline trimming cut 3 bases from V and 9 bases from J; bases unmatched to any gene: 5. CDR3 protein: CASSGQGNGPQHF. DNA for the CDR3: TGTGCCAGCAGCGGACAGGGGAATGGGCCCCAGCATTTT.

The CDR3 is CSVVRETGGVYGYTF. CDR3 DNA: TGCAGCGTTGTCCGGGAGACAGGGGGTGTCTATGGCTACACCTTC. The V gene is TRBV29-1, the J gene TRBJ1-2; 9 bases line up with TRBD1. V lost 4 bases to trimming and J lost 4 bases; unmatched junction nucleotides: 10. The CDR3 totals 15 residues. The germline V gene encodes CDR1 SQVTM and CDR2 ANQGSEA.

This clone was detected only a few times. This rearrangement joins TRBV29-1 to TRBJ2-5, with D perhaps TRBD2 (5 bases). Trimming took off 7 bases at V and 1 base at J, with 13 bases between the two ends. CDR3 length: 13 residues. Looked up from germline, CDR1 is SQVTM and CDR2 is ANQGSEA. The CDR3 DNA is TGCAGCGGTCGGGGAGCAGGCCAAGAGACCCAGTACTTC. Encoded protein: CSGRGAGQETQYF.

This chain connects TRBV29-1 to TRBJ2-5; 8 bases map to TRBD2. Trimming removed 7 bases from V and 4 bases from J; junction bases left unmatched: 8. Germline CDR1 reads SQVTM; CDR2 reads ANQGSEA. The CDR3 runs 13 residues. DNA for the CDR3: TGCAGCGCCGTAGCGGGAAGCCGAGAGACCCAGTACTTC. It yields the protein CSAVAGSRETQYF. Supplemented by reference TRBV29-1 and TRBJ2-5, the full variable domain reads SAVISQKPSRDICQRGTSLTIQCQVDSQVTMMFWYRQQPGQSLTLIATANQGSEATYESGFVIDKFPISRPNLTFSTLTVSNMSPEDSSIYLCSAVAGSRETQYFGPGTRLLVL.

Comments on this clone: This same CDR3 is encoded by further DNA sequences in the sample. The J gene is TRBJ2-5, the V gene TRBV18; D is perhaps TRBD1 (5 bases). This CDR3 spans 13 amino acids. Germline loops: CDR1 KGHSH, CDR2 LQKENI. Deletions cut 2 bases from V and 1 base from J, with 5 bases between. In DNA, the CDR3 is TGTGCCAGCTCACCAGACAGCCAAGAGACCCAGTACTTC. This encodes CASSPDSQETQYF.

This clone was observed a handful of times. The genes are TRBV7-8 and TRBJ2-1; TRBD2 matches 10 bases. Germline lookup yields CDR1 SGHVS and CDR2 FQNEAQ. Unmatched junction bases numbered 3, after V lost 6 bases and J lost 7 bases. The CDR3 has 13 residues. The CDR3 spells CASRGLATNEQFF. CDR3 DNA sequence: TGTGCCAGCAGGGGACTAGCGACGAATGAGCAGTTCTTC.

In its sample, this clone was seen a few times. This chain uses TRBV4-3 with TRBJ1-2; D gene uncertain. Trimming stripped 1 base from V and 0 bases from J, with 9 bases between. The CDR3 runs to 15 residues. CDR1 and CDR2 from the germline V gene are LGHNA and YSLEER. The CDR3 DNA reads as TGCGCCAGCAGCCAAGGTTTAGCGACTAACTATGGCTACACCTTC. Its protein is CASSQGLATNYGYTF.

V is TRBV2 and J is TRBJ1-6; TRBD1 matches at 12 bases. The CDR3 runs to 16 residues. After removal of 6 bases from V and 10 bases from J, the junction contained 10 bases not matched to a gene. The germline gives CDR1 SNHLY, CDR2 FYNNEI. CDR3 in DNA: TGTGCCAGCAGAGGCACCGGGACAGGGGGCGGCTCACCCCTCCACTTT. As protein: CASRGTGTGGGSPLHF.

The J gene is TRBJ2-1, the V gene TRBV28, with TRBD2 matching over 8 bases. In germline, CDR1 is MDHEN, CDR2 SYDVKM. The CDR3 runs to 13 residues. With 8 bases clipped from V and 7 bases from J, the junction kept 7 bases outside the gene matches. Here the CDR3 reads CASVAGGGNEQFF. The CDR3 bases are TGTGCCAGCGTTGCGGGGGGAGGAAATGAGCAGTTCTTC. The complete variable domain, with remaining parts taken from reference TRBV28 and TRBJ2-1, reads DVKVTQSSRYLVKRTGEKVFLECVQDMDHENMFWYRQDPGLGLRLIYFSYDVKMKEKGDIPEGYSVSREKKERFSLILESASTNQTSMYLCASVAGGGNEQFFGPGTRLTVL.

CDR3 DNA sequence: TGTGCCAGCAGTATATCCACAGATACGCAGTATTTT. It codes for CASSISTDTQYF. This rearrangement joins TRBV7-2 to TRBJ2-3, with D unresolved. CDR1 SGHTA and CDR2 FQGNSA come from the germline V gene. The V and J ends lost 6 bases and 2 bases respectively, with 6 bases between them. This CDR3 region has 12 residues.

This clone came up once. This chain uses TRBV7-3 with TRBJ1-1; TRBD1 matches at 10 bases. This CDR3 spans 13 amino acids. The germline V gene encodes CDR1 SGHTA and CDR2 FQGTGA. Trimming removed 5 bases from V and 6 bases from J; junction bases left unmatched: 3. The CDR3 coding sequence is TGTGCCAGCAGCCTCGGACAGGGGGCTGAAGCTTTCTTT. Protein product: CASSLGQGAEAFF.

This clone turned up a few times. V usage is TRBV18 and J usage is TRBJ1-6, with D uncertain. Looked up from germline, CDR1 is KGHSH and CDR2 is LQKENI. V lost 3 bases and J 8 bases, leaving 8 bases between the germline ends. CDR3 size: 13 residues. The CDR3 reads CASSPAGYSPLHF. The CDR3, as DNA: TGTGCCAGCTCACCCGCGGGATATTCACCCCTCCACTTT. The full variable domain, in which reference TRBV18 and TRBJ1-6 provide the parts outside the CDR3, is NAGVMQNPRHLVRRRGQEARLRCSPMKGHSHVYWYRQLPEEGLKFMVYLQKENIIDESGMPKERFSAEFPKEGPSILRIQQVVRGDSAAYFCASSPAGYSPLHFGNGTRLTVT.

The chain joins TRBV7-3 to TRBJ1-1; D is unclear. The V gene lost 0 bases and the J gene lost 2 bases, with 7 bases spanning the gap. Germline V CDR1 and CDR2: SGHTA, FQGTGA. The CDR3 has 14 amino acids. The chain's CDR3 is CASSLTAGNTEAFF. The CDR3 coding sequence is TGTGCCAGCAGCTTAACGGCGGGTAACACTGAAGCTTTCTTT.

Only a few counts were recorded for this clone. The chain combines TRBV7-3 with TRBJ1-1, with D maybe TRBD1 (5 bases). Looked up from germline, CDR1 is SGHTA and CDR2 is FQGTGA. The CDR3 has 14 amino acids. V shed 5 bases and J shed 1 base, with 11 bases lying between them. CDR3: CASSPGPGNTEAFF. CDR3 nucleotides: TGTGCCAGCAGCCCAGGGCCGGGGAACACTGAAGCTTTCTTT.

There are a few counts of this clone. The chain uses TRBV6-5 and TRBJ2-7, with 8 bases aligning to TRBD1. Trimming at V came to 5 bases and at J to 3 bases, leaving 3 bases not matched to a gene. The germline V gene encodes CDR1 MNHEY and CDR2 SVGAGI. This CDR3 region has 13 residues. The CDR3 protein is CASSRGQGYEQYF. The CDR3 coding sequence is TGTGCCAGCAGTCGTGGACAGGGCTACGAGCAGTACTTC.

This clone occurred a few times. This rearrangement joins TRBV11-2 to TRBJ1-1; 7 bases are a match to TRBD1. V dropped 5 bases and J dropped 11; count of bases not matched to a gene: 8. The CDR3 totals 12 residues. Per germline, CDR1 SGHAT and CDR2 FQNNGV. The CDR3 nucleotides read TGTGCCAGCAGCCCATTACAGGGGCGCGCTTTCTTT. This sequence encodes CASSPLQGRAFF. Together with reference TRBV11-2 and TRBJ1-1, the CDR3 gives the full variable domain: EAGVAQSPRYKIIEKRQSVAFWCNPISGHATLYWYQQILGQGPKLLIQFQNNGVVDDSQLPKDRFSAERLKGVDSTLKIQPAKLEDSAVYLCASSPLQGRAFFGQGTRLTVV.

This chain joins TRBV19 and TRBJ1-2; possible D gene TRBD1, 5 bases. Germline-derived CDR1 and CDR2 are LNHDA and SQIVND (reference sequence). There are 16 residues in the CDR3. Trimming removed 7 bases at V and 4 bases at J, with 22 bases between. CDR3 sequence: CASTTSLQAGSYGYTF. The CDR3 nucleotides are TGTGCCAGTACTACCAGCCTACAGGCCGGGAGCTATGGCTACACCTTC.

This clone was seen a handful of times. This rearrangement joins TRBV28 to TRBJ2-7, with D perhaps TRBD2 (6 bases). V was shortened by 7 bases and J by 3 bases, with 16 bases between the two germline ends. Germline lookup yields CDR1 MDHEN and CDR2 SYDVKM. This CDR3 has 14 amino acids. The DNA for the CDR3 is TGTGCCAGCACCCCCGGGCAGGAGGGCTACGAGCAGTACTTC. This translates into CASTPGQEGYEQYF.

This clone was counted between two and nine times. The rearrangement joins TRBV7-2 to TRBJ2-7; D gene ambiguous. Germline V gives CDR1 SGHTA, CDR2 FQGNSA. The V end lost 7 bases, the J end lost 3 bases, and 13 bases lay between the germline ends. CDR3 size: 13 residues. The CDR3 DNA follows: TGTGCCAGCAAGCCCACAAGGAGCTACGAGCAGTACTTC. This encodes CASKPTRSYEQYF. The whole variable domain, filled in from reference TRBV7-2 and TRBJ2-7, reads GAGVSQSPSNKVTEKGKDVELRCDPISGHTALYWYRQSLGQGLEFLIYFQGNSAPDKSGLPSDRFSAERTGGSVSTLTIQRTQQEDSAVYLCASKPTRSYEQYFGPGTRLTVT.

V usage is TRBV9 and J usage is TRBJ1-5, with D hard to call. Germline V lookup: CDR1 SGDLS, CDR2 YYNGEE. The V gene lost 0 bases and the J gene lost 6 bases, with 13 bases spanning the gap. CDR3 length: 15 residues. The CDR3 loop reads CASSVDYNSGQPQHF. CDR3 coding DNA: TGTGCCAGCAGCGTAGACTATAATTCCGGTCAGCCCCAGCATTTT.

V is TRBV2 and J is TRBJ2-1, with 9 nucleotides matching TRBD1. CDR1 is SNHLY and CDR2 is FYNNEI in the germline V gene. CDR3 length: 15 residues. V lost 9 bases, J lost 8 bases, and 14 bases stayed unmatched. CDR3 coding DNA: TGTGCCAGACGCGGGGGTGGGGACAGGGCCTATGAGCAGTTCTTC. Translation: CARRGGGDRAYEQFF.

J is TRBJ2-3 and V is TRBV18, with a tentative D call TRBD1 (5 bases). V lost 1 base and J 2 bases, leaving 13 bases between the germline ends. Germline V gives CDR1 KGHSH, CDR2 LQKENI. The CDR3 sequence is 16 residues long. The DNA of the CDR3 is TGTGCCAGCTCACCACAGTGGGGCTCCGTCACAGATACGCAGTATTTT. This encodes CASSPQWGSVTDTQYF. The whole variable domain, filled in from reference TRBV18 and TRBJ2-3, reads NAGVMQNPRHLVRRRGQEARLRCSPMKGHSHVYWYRQLPEEGLKFMVYLQKENIIDESGMPKERFSAEFPKEGPSILRIQQVVRGDSAAYFCASSPQWGSVTDTQYFGPGTRLTVL.

The gene calls are TRBV28 and TRBJ2-7, with 8 bases identical to TRBD2. There are 16 residues in the CDR3. After removal of 5 bases from V and 5 bases from J, the junction contained 14 bases not matched to a gene. Germline-derived CDR1 and CDR2 are MDHEN and SYDVKM. CDR3 in amino acids: CASSMPPGGGVNEQYF. DNA for the CDR3: TGTGCCAGCAGTATGCCTCCGGGAGGGGGTGTAAACGAGCAGTACTTC.

The V call is TRBV27, the J call TRBJ1-4; the match to TRBD1 covers 9 bases. The V gene's germline CDR1 is MNHEY and CDR2 SMNVEV (reference sequence). The V gene end was trimmed by 8 bases and the J gene end by 7 bases; junction bases not matched to a gene: 8. This CDR3 region has 14 residues. CDR3 loop: CASRTGGLGEKLFF. The CDR3 bases are TGTGCCAGCCGCACAGGGGGCTTAGGTGAAAAACTGTTTTTT.